This passage covers 6 T cell receptor beta chains from one sample sequenced in a study of blood T cell repertoires in COVID-19 (TCRdb year 2020). Receptor amplification or capture employed the immunoSEQ multiplex PCR assay. Sourced from immuneACCESS, this table was stored by TCRdb with only in-frame sequences that have V and J called. A share of the clones is absent; for the studies checked, an unresolved V gene accounts for under half, and the remainder has no known explanation. This sample gives 250,000 to 300,000 clones in total; about four fifths of them show up just once. Of the sample, around 5.4% is held by the ten largest clones. The sequencing input was peripheral blood. The receptor source for this set is a man aged 80 or over with acute or convalescent COVID-19.

V usage is TRBV6-4 and J usage is TRBJ2-3; D is uncertain. The CDR3 loop spans 15 amino acids. Germline lookup yields CDR1 MRHNA and CDR2 SNTAGT. Trimming left V 6 bases short and J 5 bases short, with 18 bases between. This chain's CDR3 is CASSVWQKQIDTQYF. CDR3 sequence (DNA): TGTGCCAGCAGCGTTTGGCAGAAACAAATAGATACGCAGTATTTT.

The chain uses TRBV2 and TRBJ2-6, with D tentatively TRBD1 (6 bases). Germline CDR1 SNHLY, CDR2 FYNNEI. The CDR3 contains 17 residues. The V end was cut by 0 bases, the J end by 2 bases, with 11 bases between. The CDR3 DNA reads TGTGCCAGCAGTGAAGCGGGGGCAGGGACTGGGGCCAACGTCCTGACTTTC. Amino acids: CASSEAGAGTGANVLTF.

The chain has TRBV28 and TRBJ2-2; D gene uncertain. V dropped 1 base and J dropped 1 base, with 7 bases sitting between them. Per germline, CDR1 MDHEN and CDR2 SYDVKM. The length of the CDR3 is 15 residues. CDR3 DNA sequence: TGTGCCAGCAGTTTATACCCAGGGAACACCGGGGAGCTGTTTTTT. Amino acid sequence: CASSLYPGNTGELFF.

This clone appeared many times. The chain recombines TRBV19 with TRBJ2-4; maybe TRBD2 (6 bases). The CDR3 has 15 residues. V lost 3 bases and J lost 5, with 14 bases in between. CDR1 LNHDA and CDR2 SQIVND come from the germline V gene (reference sequence). CDR3 loop: CASSMTGVPQNIQYF. CDR3 DNA: TGTGCCAGTAGTATGACGGGAGTTCCCCAAAACATTCAGTACTTC.

The rearrangement joins TRBV2 to TRBJ1-1; maybe TRBD1 (6 bases). CDR3 size: 15 residues. Trimming pared 3 bases from V and 6 bases from J, leaving 17 bases between. Germline CDR1 and CDR2: SNHLY and FYNNEI. For the CDR3, the DNA is TGTGCCAGCAGTGAGGGGGGGCCGAATTGGGCTGAAGCTTTCTTT. Translating gives CASSEGGPNWAEAFF.

This chain links TRBV11-2 with TRBJ2-5; TRBD1 is a possible D gene (7 bases). Trimming pared 3 bases from V and 2 bases from J, leaving 13 bases between. The CDR3 is 15 residues long. From germline, CDR1 is SGHAT and CDR2 FQNNGV. The CDR3 loop is CASSFSAGQQETQYF. The CDR3 coding sequence is TGTGCCAGCAGCTTTTCCGCGGGACAGCAAGAGACCCAGTACTTC.